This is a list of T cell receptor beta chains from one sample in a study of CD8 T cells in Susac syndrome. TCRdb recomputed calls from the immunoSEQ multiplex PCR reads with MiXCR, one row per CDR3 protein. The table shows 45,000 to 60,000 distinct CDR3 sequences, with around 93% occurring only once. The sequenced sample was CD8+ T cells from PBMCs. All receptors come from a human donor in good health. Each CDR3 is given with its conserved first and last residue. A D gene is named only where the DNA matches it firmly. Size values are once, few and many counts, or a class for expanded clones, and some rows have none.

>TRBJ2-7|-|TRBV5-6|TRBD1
TGTGCCAGCACCCCGGGACAGGGACTACGTTGGGGCGAGCAGTACTTC
CASTPGQGLRWGEQYF
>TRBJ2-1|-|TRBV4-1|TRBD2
TGCGCCAGCAGCCTATCTAGCGGGAGGGCCAACGAGCAGTTCTTC
CASSLSSGRANEQFF
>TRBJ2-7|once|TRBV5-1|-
TGCGCCAGCAGCTTAATAGGGGCAGACGAGCAGTACTTC
CASSLIGADEQYF
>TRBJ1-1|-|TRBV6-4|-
TGTGCCAGCAGTGACTCGAACCAAGGGGTTGACACTGAAGCTTTCTTT
CASSDSNQGVDTEAFF
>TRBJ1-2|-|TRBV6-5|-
TGTGCCAGCAGTTACGCAGGGGATGGCTACACCTTC
CASSYAGDGYTF
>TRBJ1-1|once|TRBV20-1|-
TGCAGTGCTAAGGGGTGGGGGAACACTGAAGCTTTCTTT
CSAKGWGNTEAFF
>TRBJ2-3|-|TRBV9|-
TGTGCCAGCAGCGTCGGTGCGGGGAGCACAGATACGCAGTATTTT
CASSVGAGSTDTQYF
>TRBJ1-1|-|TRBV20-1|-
TGCAGTGCTAGATGGTCCGAGAAGGCCACTGAAGCTTTCTTT
CSARWSEKATEAFF
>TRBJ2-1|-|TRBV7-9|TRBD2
TGTGCCACCGGGGGGGATGAGCAGTTCTTC
CATGGDEQFF
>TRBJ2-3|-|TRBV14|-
TGTGCCAGCAGCCAAGTGGTTACAGGGCTAAGGGATACGCAGTATTTT
CASSQVVTGLRDTQYF
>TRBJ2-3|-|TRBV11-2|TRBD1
TGTGCCGGCAGCGCCGGGACAGGCACAGATACGCAGTATTTT
CAGSAGTGTDTQYF
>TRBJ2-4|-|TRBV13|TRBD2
TGTGCCAGCAGCTTACGGGCTACTAGCGATTTAGCCAAAAACATTCAGTACTTC
CASSLRATSDLAKNIQYF
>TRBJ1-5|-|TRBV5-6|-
TGTGCCAGCAGTTGGACGGAGAATCAGCCCCAGCATTTT
CASSWTENQPQHF
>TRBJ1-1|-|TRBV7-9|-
TGTGCCAGCAGCTTAGCGGGAAAGGGGAGGACTGAAGCTTTCTTT
CASSLAGKGRTEAFF
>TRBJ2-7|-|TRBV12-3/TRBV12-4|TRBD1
TGTGCCAGCAGCGTTTGGGACAGGGGGCGTGAGCAGTACTTC
CASSVWDRGREQYF
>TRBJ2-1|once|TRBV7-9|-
TGTGCCAGCAGCTTATATGAGCAGTTCTTC
CASSLYEQFF
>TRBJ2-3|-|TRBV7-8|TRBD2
TGTGCCAGCAAACTAGGACTAGAAAGGAGCACAGATACGCAGTATTTT
CASKLGLERSTDTQYF
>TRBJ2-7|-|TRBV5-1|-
TGCGCCAGCAGCTTGGTATTCAGTCCTGGCTCCTACGAGCAGTACTTC
CASSLVFSPGSYEQYF
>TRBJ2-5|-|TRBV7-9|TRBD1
TGTGCCAGCAGCTTGGAACAGGGGGCAGAGACCCAGTACTTC
CASSLEQGAETQYF
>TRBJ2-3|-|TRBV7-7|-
TGTGCTAGCAGCCCCGGGACAACAGATACGCAGTATTTT
CASSPGTTDTQYF
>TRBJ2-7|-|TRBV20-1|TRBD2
TGCAGTGCACCCTCCCCGGGCGGGAGGGCCCCGTACGAGCAGTACTTC
CSAPSPGGRAPYEQYF
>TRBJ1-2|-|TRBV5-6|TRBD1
TGTGCCAGCAGCTGGTACAGGGGGCGCGGCTACACCTTC
CASSWYRGRGYTF
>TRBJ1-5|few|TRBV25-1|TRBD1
TGTGCCAGCAGTCAGGGGGGGAATCAGCCCCAGCATTTT
CASSQGGNQPQHF
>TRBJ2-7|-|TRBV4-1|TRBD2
TGCGCCAGCAGCCAAGAGGGGGGGTACGAGCAGTACTTC
CASSQEGGYEQYF
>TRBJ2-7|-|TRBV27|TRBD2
TGTGCCAGCAGTTTAGGGGGGGAGGAGTACTTC
CASSLGGEEYF
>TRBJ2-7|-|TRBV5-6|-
TGTGCCAGCAGCTTGGGTCGGGTTGGGGGCGAGCAGTACTTC
CASSLGRVGGEQYF
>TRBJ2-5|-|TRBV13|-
TGTGCCAGCAGCTTAGAAAACGGACCCCAAGAGACCCAGTACTTC
CASSLENGPQETQYF
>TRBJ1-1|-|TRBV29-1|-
TGCAGCGTCTCGGCCGGGGAGCAAGCTTTCTTT
CSVSAGEQAFF
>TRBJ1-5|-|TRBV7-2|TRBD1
TGTGCCAGCAGCCCGACAGGGCCGAATCAGCCCCAGCATTTT
CASSPTGPNQPQHF
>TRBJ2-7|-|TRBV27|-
TGTGCCAGCAGTGGCGTGGGGCCGCCGTACGAGCAGTACTTC
CASSGVGPPYEQYF
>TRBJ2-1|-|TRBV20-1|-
TGCAGTGCTAGAGATACTGGGAATCTTTGGGGGGCCTACAATGAGCAGTTCTTC
CSARDTGNLWGAYNEQFF
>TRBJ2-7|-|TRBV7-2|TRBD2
TGTGCCAGCAGTTTAGCTAGCGGGAGAACCTACGAGCAGTACTTC
CASSLASGRTYEQYF
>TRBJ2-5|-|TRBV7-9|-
TGTGCCAGCAGCTTACCCTACAGTCTAGAAGAGACCCAGTACTTC
CASSLPYSLEETQYF
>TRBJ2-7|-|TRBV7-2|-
TGTGCCAGCAGCTTATCCAAGACCTACGAGCAGTACTTC
CASSLSKTYEQYF
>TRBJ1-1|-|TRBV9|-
TGTGCCAGCAGCGTAGGGGGCCTAGAAGCTTTCTTT
CASSVGGLEAFF
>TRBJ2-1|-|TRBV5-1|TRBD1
TGCGCCAGCACCGAGGACGGGACAGGGTATTACAATGAGCAGTTCTTC
CASTEDGTGYYNEQFF
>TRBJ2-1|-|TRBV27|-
TGTGCCAGCAGTCTCAGGGGAGCCTACAATGAGCAGTTCTTC
CASSLRGAYNEQFF
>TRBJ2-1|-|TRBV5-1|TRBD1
TGCGCCAGCAGCTTGGGGCAGGGGGTTATCAATGAGCAGTTCTTC
CASSLGQGVINEQFF
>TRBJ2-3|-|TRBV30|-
TGTGCCTGGAGCTCACCGGGACTCCAGCCCACAGATACGCAGTATTTT
CAWSSPGLQPTDTQYF
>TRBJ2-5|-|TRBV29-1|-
TGCAGCGTTGAACAGTCGGGGACCCAGTACTTC
CSVEQSGTQYF
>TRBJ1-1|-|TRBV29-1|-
TGCAGCGTTTTCCCCCAGAGATTGAACACTGAAGCTTTCTTT
CSVFPQRLNTEAFF